This T cell receptor (beta chain) was identified during a study of T cell responses to AZD1222 COVID-19 vaccine. The CDR3 has 14 amino acids. Losses at the gene ends were 8 bases for V and 5 bases for J; bases not matched to a gene: 9. Per germline, CDR1 MNHEY and CDR2 SVGAGI. In the case of this clone: Its antigen is as yet unknown.

General study findings and limits: Females made up more of the donors, who were largely white British, and clonal diversity may have come out too low.

Libraries were prepared by immunoSEQ multiplex PCR; TCRdb keeps only in-frame clonotypes and omits some of them. In the table there are about 140,000 clones, around 89% of which are singletons. The rearrangement links TRBV6-5 to TRBJ2-7; 10 nucleotides match TRBD1. The sequenced sample was peripheral blood, obtained on day 0 of AZD1222 vaccination. The sequence was collected from an adult in good health. CDR3 sequence: CASEGGQGFHEQYF. CDR3 sequence (DNA): TGTGCCAGCGAGGGGGGACAGGGGTTCCACGAGCAGTACTTC.